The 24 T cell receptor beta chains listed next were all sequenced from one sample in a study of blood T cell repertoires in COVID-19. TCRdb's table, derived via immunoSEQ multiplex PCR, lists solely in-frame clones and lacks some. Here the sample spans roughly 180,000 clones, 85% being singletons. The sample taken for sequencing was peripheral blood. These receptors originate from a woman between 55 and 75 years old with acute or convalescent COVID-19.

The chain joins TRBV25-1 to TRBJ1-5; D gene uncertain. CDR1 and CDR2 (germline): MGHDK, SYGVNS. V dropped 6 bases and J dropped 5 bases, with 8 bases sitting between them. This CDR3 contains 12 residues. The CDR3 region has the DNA TGTGCCAGCAGGGGAGAGGATCAGCCCCAGCATTTT. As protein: CASRGEDQPQHF.

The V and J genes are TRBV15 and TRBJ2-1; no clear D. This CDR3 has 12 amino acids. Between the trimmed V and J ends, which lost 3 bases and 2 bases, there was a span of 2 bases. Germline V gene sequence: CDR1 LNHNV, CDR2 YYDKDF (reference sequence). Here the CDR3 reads CATSSAYNEQFF. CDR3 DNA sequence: TGTGCCACCAGCAGCGCCTACAATGAGCAGTTCTTC.

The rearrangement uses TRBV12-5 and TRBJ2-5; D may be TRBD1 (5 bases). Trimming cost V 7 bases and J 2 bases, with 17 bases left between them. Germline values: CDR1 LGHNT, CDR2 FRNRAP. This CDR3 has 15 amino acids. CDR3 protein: CASADLGAFQETQYF. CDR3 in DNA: TGTGCTAGTGCCGACTTAGGGGCGTTTCAAGAGACCCAGTACTTC.

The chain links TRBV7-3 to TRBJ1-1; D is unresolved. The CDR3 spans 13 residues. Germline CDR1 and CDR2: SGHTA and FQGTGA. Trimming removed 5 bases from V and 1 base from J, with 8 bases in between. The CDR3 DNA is TGTGCCAGCAGCCAAACTGCGAACACTGAAGCTTTCTTT. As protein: CASSQTANTEAFF.

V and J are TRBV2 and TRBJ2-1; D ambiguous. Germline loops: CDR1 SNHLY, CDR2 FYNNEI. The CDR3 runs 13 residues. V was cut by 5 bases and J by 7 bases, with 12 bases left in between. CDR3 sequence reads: CASSPSLSNEQFF. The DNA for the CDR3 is TGTGCCAGCAGTCCCTCCCTAAGTAATGAGCAGTTCTTC.

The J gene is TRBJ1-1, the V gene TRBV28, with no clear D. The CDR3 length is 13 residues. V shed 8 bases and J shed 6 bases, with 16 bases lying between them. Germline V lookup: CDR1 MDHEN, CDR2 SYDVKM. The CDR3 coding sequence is TGTGCCAGCGGCGGGAACAGTCCTCCTGAAGCTTTCTTT. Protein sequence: CASGGNSPPEAFF.

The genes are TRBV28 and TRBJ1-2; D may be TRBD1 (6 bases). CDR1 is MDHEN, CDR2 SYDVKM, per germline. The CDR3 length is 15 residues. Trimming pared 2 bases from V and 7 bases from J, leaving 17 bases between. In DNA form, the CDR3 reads TGTGCCAGCAGTTTAGGGGGCTTGTTGTGGGGTGGCTACACCTTC. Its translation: CASSLGGLLWGGYTF.

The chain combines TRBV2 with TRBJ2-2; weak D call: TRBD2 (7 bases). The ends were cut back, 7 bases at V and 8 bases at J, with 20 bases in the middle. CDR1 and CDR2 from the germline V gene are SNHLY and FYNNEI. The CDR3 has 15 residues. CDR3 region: CASKWEGLQGGELFF. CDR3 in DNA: TGTGCCAGCAAGTGGGAGGGCCTCCAGGGGGGGGAGCTGTTTTTT.

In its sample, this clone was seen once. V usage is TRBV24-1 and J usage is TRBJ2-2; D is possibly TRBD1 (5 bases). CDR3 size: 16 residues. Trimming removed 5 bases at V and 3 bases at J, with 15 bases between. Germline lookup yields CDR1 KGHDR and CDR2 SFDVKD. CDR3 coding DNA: TGTGCCACCAGTGCCCGATCAGGGTGGGACACCGGGGAGCTGTTTTTT. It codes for CATSARSGWDTGELFF.

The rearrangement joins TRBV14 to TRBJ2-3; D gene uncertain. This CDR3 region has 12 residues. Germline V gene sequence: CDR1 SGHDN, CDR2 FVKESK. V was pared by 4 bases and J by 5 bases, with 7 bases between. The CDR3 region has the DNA TGTGCCAGCAGCCTTTACGGAGATACGCAGTATTTT. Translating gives CASSLYGDTQYF. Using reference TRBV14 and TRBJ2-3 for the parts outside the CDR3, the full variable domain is EAGVTQFPSHSVIEKGQTVTLRCDPISGHDNLYWYRRVMGKEIKFLLHFVKESKQDESGMPNNRFLAERTGGTYSTLKVQPAELEDSGVYFCASSLYGDTQYFGPGTRLTVL.

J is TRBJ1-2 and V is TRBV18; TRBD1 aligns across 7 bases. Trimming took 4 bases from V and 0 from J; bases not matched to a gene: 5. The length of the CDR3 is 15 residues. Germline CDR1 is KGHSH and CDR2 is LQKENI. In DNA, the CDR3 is TGTGCCAGCTCACTGGGGACAGCCGCTAACTATGGCTACACCTTC. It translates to CASSLGTAANYGYTF.

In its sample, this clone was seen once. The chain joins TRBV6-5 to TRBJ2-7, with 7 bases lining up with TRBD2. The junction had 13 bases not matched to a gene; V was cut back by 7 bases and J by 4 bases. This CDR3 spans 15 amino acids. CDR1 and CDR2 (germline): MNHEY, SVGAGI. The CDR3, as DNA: TGTGCCAGCACCCCATCGCTGCTAGCGGATTACGAGCAGTACGTC. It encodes CASTPSLLADYEQYV.

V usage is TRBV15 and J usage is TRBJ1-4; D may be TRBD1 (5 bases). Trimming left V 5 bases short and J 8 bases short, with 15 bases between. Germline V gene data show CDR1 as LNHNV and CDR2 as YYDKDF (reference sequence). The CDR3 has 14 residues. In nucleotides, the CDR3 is TGTGCCACCAGCGTGTGGAGGGGAGGAGAAAAACTGTTTTTT. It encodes CATSVWRGGEKLFF.

CDR3 amino acids: CASSEGLAAEAFF. DNA of the CDR3: TGTGCCAGCAGTGAGGGGCTCGCGGCTGAAGCTTTCTTT. The V call is TRBV6-1, the J call TRBJ1-1, with D possibly matching TRBD1 (5 bases). This CDR3 region has 13 residues. Germline values: CDR1 MNHNS, CDR2 SASEGT. V dropped 3 bases and J dropped 6 bases, with 11 bases sitting between them.

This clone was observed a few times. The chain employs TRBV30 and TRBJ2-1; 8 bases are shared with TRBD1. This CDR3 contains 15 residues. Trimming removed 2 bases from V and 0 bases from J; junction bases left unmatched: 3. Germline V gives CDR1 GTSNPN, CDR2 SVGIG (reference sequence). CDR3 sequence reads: CAWSLTGGSYNEQFF. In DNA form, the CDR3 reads TGTGCCTGGAGTCTTACAGGGGGCTCCTACAATGAGCAGTTCTTC.

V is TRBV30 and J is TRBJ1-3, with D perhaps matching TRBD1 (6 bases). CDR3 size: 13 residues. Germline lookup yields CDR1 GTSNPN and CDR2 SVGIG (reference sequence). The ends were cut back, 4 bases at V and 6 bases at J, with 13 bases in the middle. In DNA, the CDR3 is TGTGCCTGGACCAGGGACACCCTAAACACCATATATTTT. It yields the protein CAWTRDTLNTIYF.

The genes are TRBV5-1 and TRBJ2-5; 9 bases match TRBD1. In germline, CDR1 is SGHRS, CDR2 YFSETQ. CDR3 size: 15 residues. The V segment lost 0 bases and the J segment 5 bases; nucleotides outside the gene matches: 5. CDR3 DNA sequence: TGCGCCAGCAGCTTGGGAGGGACAGGGAAGGAGACCCAGTACTTC. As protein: CASSLGGTGKETQYF.

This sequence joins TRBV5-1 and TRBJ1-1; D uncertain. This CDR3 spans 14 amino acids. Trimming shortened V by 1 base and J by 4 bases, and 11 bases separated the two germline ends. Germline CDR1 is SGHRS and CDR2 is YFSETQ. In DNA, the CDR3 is TGCGCCAGCAGCTTGTTGCTTGAGGGCACTGAAGCTTTCTTT. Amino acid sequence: CASSLLLEGTEAFF.

The DNA of the CDR3 is TGTGCCAGCATGAGACAGGGGAACACTGAAGCTTTCTTT. It codes for CASMRQGNTEAFF. This chain joins TRBV12-3 or TRBV12-4 and TRBJ1-1; 7 positions agree with TRBD1. The CDR3 is 13 residues long. J was trimmed by 1 base and V by 7 bases; bases with no gene match: 3.

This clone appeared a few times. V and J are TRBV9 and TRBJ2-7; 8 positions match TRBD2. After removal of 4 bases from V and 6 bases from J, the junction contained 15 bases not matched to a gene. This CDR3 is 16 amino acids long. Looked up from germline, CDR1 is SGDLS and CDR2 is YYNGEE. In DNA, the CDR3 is TGTGCCAGCAGCTCAAGACCGGGACTAGTTATTAGCGAGCAGTACTTC. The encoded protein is CASSSRPGLVISEQYF.

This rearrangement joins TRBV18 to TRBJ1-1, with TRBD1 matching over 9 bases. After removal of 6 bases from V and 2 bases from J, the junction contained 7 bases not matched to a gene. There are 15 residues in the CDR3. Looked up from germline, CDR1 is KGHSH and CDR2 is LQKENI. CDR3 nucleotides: TGTGCCAGCTCTCTACTGGGACAGGGAAACACTGAAGCTTTCTTT. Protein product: CASSLLGQGNTEAFF. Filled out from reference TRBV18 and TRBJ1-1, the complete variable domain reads NAGVMQNPRHLVRRRGQEARLRCSPMKGHSHVYWYRQLPEEGLKFMVYLQKENIIDESGMPKERFSAEFPKEGPSILRIQQVVRGDSAAYFCASSLLGQGNTEAFFGQGTRLTVV.

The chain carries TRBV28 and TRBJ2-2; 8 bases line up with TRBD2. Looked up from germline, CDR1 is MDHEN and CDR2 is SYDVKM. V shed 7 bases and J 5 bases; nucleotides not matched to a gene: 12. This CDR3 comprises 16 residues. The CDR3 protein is CASTPGGLVGTGELFF. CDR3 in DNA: TGTGCCAGCACCCCCGGGGGACTAGTGGGGACCGGGGAGCTGTTTTTT. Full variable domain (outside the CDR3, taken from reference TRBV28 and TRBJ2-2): DVKVTQSSRYLVKRTGEKVFLECVQDMDHENMFWYRQDPGLGLRLIYFSYDVKMKEKGDIPEGYSVSREKKERFSLILESASTNQTSMYLCASTPGGLVGTGELFFGEGSRLTVL.

The DNA of the CDR3 is TGTGCCAGCAGCCTCGACAGGGAGCGATCACCCCTCCACTTT. This gives the protein CASSLDRERSPLHF. The rearrangement uses TRBV2 and TRBJ1-6; TRBD1 matches at 7 bases. The trim removed 6 bases at V and 10 bases at J, leaving 9 bases unmatched. The germline CDR1 and CDR2 sequences are SNHLY and FYNNEI. This CDR3 spans 14 amino acids.

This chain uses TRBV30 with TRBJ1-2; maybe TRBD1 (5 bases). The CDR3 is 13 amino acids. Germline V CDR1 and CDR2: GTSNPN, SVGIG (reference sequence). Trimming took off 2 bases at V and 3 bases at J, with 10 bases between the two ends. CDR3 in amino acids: CAWSSGDYYGYTF. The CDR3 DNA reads TGTGCCTGGAGTTCGGGGGATTACTATGGCTACACCTTC.